These T cell receptor beta chains were read from a single sample in a study of blood T cell repertoires in COVID-19. Generated by immunoSEQ multiplex PCR, the TCRdb table keeps only in-frame clones and is missing some. Of more than 95,000 clones in the sample, around four fifths are singletons; the top ten hold under 5.5%. Sequenced sample: peripheral blood. These TCRs come from a man aged 55 to 70 with acute or convalescent COVID-19. Both conserved end residues are part of each CDR3. A D gene is named only where the DNA matches it firmly. Size is omitted from some rows. Given values are once, few, many or a class for expanded clones.

TGTGCCAGTAGTACCTCGGGAGCTAACTATGGCTACACCTTC,CASSTSGANYGYTF,TRBV19,-,TRBJ1-2,-
TGTGCCATCACCGTTAGCGGGAAAATAGAAGATACGCAGTATTTT,CAITVSGKIEDTQYF,TRBV10-3,TRBD2,TRBJ2-3,few
TGTGCCTGGGATCCGAAGGGAGGCAATTCACCCCTCCACTTT,CAWDPKGGNSPLHF,TRBV30,-,TRBJ1-6,-
TGTGCCAGTAGTATATATTCTTCTACGCAATACAATGAGCAGTTCTTC,CASSIYSSTQYNEQFF,TRBV19,-,TRBJ2-1,-
TGCAGCGCTCCCCGGGACAACACAGATACGCAGTATTTT,CSAPRDNTDTQYF,TRBV29-1,-,TRBJ2-3,-
TGCGCCAGCAGCTTCGGAGGGACGGGCTATAATTCACCCCTCCACTTT,CASSFGGTGYNSPLHF,TRBV5-1,-,TRBJ1-6,few
TGTGCCAGCAGCGCGACAGGGATCCCCCAAGAGACCCAGTACTTC,CASSATGIPQETQYF,TRBV7-3,TRBD1,TRBJ2-5,-
TGTGCCAGCAGCCCCGGTCGGCGGGAGAAGGTGGATGAGCAGTTCTTC,CASSPGRREKVDEQFF,TRBV7-9,TRBD2,TRBJ2-1,-
TGTGCCAGCAAGCCCCTAGCGACTAGCACAGATACGCAGTATTTT,CASKPLATSTDTQYF,TRBV28,-,TRBJ2-3,-
TGTGCCACCAGCAGAGATCTGCAACAGGTCTACAATGAGCAGTTCTTC,CATSRDLQQVYNEQFF,TRBV15,-,TRBJ2-1,-
TGTGCCACCAGCAGAGATAAGACACCCTATGGCTACACCTTC,CATSRDKTPYGYTF,TRBV15,-,TRBJ1-2,-
TGTGCCAGCAGCTCCGTGGGGGCCGGGAGGGAGACCCAGTACTTC,CASSSVGAGRETQYF,TRBV13,-,TRBJ2-5,-
TGTGCCAGCAGCTTATGGGGACTAGAGGCCGGGGAGCTGTTTTTT,CASSLWGLEAGELFF,TRBV7-8,TRBD2,TRBJ2-2,few
TGTGCCAGCTGGGTGGGGCAGGGGCTGTCTGGGGCCAACGTCCTGACTTTC,CASWVGQGLSGANVLTF,TRBV7-2,-,TRBJ2-6,-
TGTGCCAGCAGCCCCCGACAGGCTTATGGCTACACCTTC,CASSPRQAYGYTF,TRBV7-6,-,TRBJ1-2,few
TGCGCCAGCAGTGAAAGAGGCAGAAGTTTGCCAACTAATGAAAAACTGTTTTTT,CASSERGRSLPTNEKLFF,TRBV10-1,-,TRBJ1-4,-
TGTGCCTGGAGTGCCCAGCGTAACACTGAAGCTTTCTTT,CAWSAQRNTEAFF,TRBV30,-,TRBJ1-1,-
TGTGCCAGCGGGGACAACACAGATACGCAGTATTTT,CASGDNTDTQYF,TRBV6-4,-,TRBJ2-3,-
TGCAGCGTGGGCGGGACACCCTCGTACGATGAGCAGTTCTTC,CSVGGTPSYDEQFF,TRBV29-1,-,TRBJ2-1,-
TGTGCCAGCTCACTAAGACAGGGTACCAGCAATGAGCAGTTCTTC,CASSLRQGTSNEQFF,TRBV18,TRBD1,TRBJ2-1,-
TGCAGCGTTACCTCATCTAGCGGGAGGTGGTACATTCAGTACTTC,CSVTSSSGRWYIQYF,TRBV29-1,TRBD2,TRBJ2-4,-
TGTGCCAGCAGTTTAGCAGGGGCGGTAGGTTACACCTTC,CASSLAGAVGYTF,TRBV12-3/TRBV12-4,-,TRBJ1-2,-
TGTGCCACCAGCAGAGGACAGGAAGGGTACGAGCAGTACTTC,CATSRGQEGYEQYF,TRBV15,-,TRBJ2-7,-
TGTGCCAGCAGTTTAACAGCCGAGCAGTTCTTC,CASSLTAEQFF,TRBV28,-,TRBJ2-1,-
TGTGCCAGCAGCTTATCAGGGTTGAACTATGGCTACACCTTC,CASSLSGLNYGYTF,TRBV7-9,-,TRBJ1-2,once
TGTGCCACCAGACCGACAGGGGACAATGAGCAGTTCTTC,CATRPTGDNEQFF,TRBV24-1,TRBD1,TRBJ2-1,-
TGTGCCAGCTTGAACTCGGGCAATGAGCAGTTCTTC,CASLNSGNEQFF,TRBV5-4,-,TRBJ2-1,-
TGTGCCAGCAGCCTCCCGGGACAGGGTTTCAATGAGCAGTTCTTC,CASSLPGQGFNEQFF,TRBV3-1/TRBV3-2,TRBD1,TRBJ2-1,few
TGTGCCACCCAAAGACGGGGAAGGAATAGCAATCAGCCCCAGCATTTT,CATQRRGRNSNQPQHF,TRBV19,-,TRBJ1-5,-
TGTGCCAGCAGCTCCGGGGAGGTTGGAGATACGCAGTATTTT,CASSSGEVGDTQYF,TRBV7-8,-,TRBJ2-3,-
TGTGCCAGCAGCTTTGACAGCTACACCGGGGAGCTGTTTTTT,CASSFDSYTGELFF,TRBV7-2,-,TRBJ2-2,few
TGTGCCAGCAGTAGACTAGCGGGGGGGGGAGAGACCCAGTACTTC,CASSRLAGGGETQYF,TRBV6-5,TRBD2,TRBJ2-5,-
TGTGCCAGCAGCCAGGGACGGGGGGCGGTGGATGGCTACACCTTC,CASSQGRGAVDGYTF,TRBV3-1/TRBV3-2,-,TRBJ1-2,-
TGTGCCAGCAGCCCTGGACTAGCGGGAGGTGCCTACGAGCAGTACTTC,CASSPGLAGGAYEQYF,TRBV7-2,TRBD2,TRBJ2-7,-
TGTGCCAGCAGCTCTACGACAGGGGCCTATGGCTACACCTTC,CASSSTTGAYGYTF,TRBV11-3,TRBD1,TRBJ1-2,once
TGTGCCAGCAGTTCGGGGGAGGGTGGCTACACCTTC,CASSSGEGGYTF,TRBV6-5,-,TRBJ1-2,-
TGTGCCAGCAGCTGGCGGCACACTGAAGCTTTCTTT,CASSWRHTEAFF,TRBV7-3,-,TRBJ1-1,-
TGCGCCAGCAGGCGGGGACTAGCGGGGATCTCCTACGAGCAGTACTTC,CASRRGLAGISYEQYF,TRBV4-1,TRBD2,TRBJ2-7,-
TGCAGCGTTCGGGACTCTTCGTTGGGGCAGTACTTC,CSVRDSSLGQYF,TRBV29-1,-,TRBJ2-7,-
TGTGCCAGCAGCTTAGGGGGCCTAGGAGTTGCTGAAGCTTTCTTT,CASSLGGLGVAEAFF,TRBV5-5,TRBD1,TRBJ1-1,-
TGTGCCAGCTCGCACACAGGGGGCTACGAGCAGTACTTC,CASSHTGGYEQYF,TRBV6-5,TRBD1,TRBJ2-7,-
TGTGCCAGCAGCGCCGGGACAGAAAAACTGTTTTTT,CASSAGTEKLFF,TRBV13,-,TRBJ1-4,-
TGTGCCAGCAGCTTGTTTAAGCCGAGCTCCTACAATGAGCAGTTCTTC,CASSLFKPSSYNEQFF,TRBV5-6,-,TRBJ2-1,-
TGTGCCAGCAGTTTCTCAGGGGGCTCTGGGGCCAACGTCCTGACTTTC,CASSFSGGSGANVLTF,TRBV28,TRBD1,TRBJ2-6,-
TGTGCCAGCAGTTACTCGAACAAGTTCTATGGCTACACCTTC,CASSYSNKFYGYTF,TRBV6-5,-,TRBJ1-2,-
TGTGCCAGCAGCTTAGGCCTTTCACCCCTCCACTTT,CASSLGLSPLHF,TRBV13,-,TRBJ1-6,-
TGTGCCAGCAGCTTAAAGGGACAGCCTAAAAATCAGCCCCAGCATTTT,CASSLKGQPKNQPQHF,TRBV7-8,TRBD1,TRBJ1-5,-
TGTGCCTGGAGTCGGACAGGGATCTCCTACGAGCAGTACTTC,CAWSRTGISYEQYF,TRBV30,TRBD1,TRBJ2-7,-